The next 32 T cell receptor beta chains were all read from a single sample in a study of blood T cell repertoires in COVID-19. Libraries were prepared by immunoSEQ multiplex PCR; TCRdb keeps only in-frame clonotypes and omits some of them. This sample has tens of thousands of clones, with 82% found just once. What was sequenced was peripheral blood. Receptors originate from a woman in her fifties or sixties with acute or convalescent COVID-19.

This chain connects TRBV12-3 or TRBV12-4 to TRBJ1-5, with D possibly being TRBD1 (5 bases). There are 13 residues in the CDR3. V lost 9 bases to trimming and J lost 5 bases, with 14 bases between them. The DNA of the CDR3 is TGTGCCAGTAATCAGGGCGGGGATCAGCCCCAGCATTTT. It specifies CASNQGGDQPQHF.

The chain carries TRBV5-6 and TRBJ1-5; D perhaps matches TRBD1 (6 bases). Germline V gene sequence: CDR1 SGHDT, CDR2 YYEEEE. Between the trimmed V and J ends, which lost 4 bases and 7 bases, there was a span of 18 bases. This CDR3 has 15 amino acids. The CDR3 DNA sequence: TGTGCCAGCAGCCGCAGGGGTTCACAACTACAGCCCCAGCATTTT. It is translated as CASSRRGSQLQPQHF.

The CDR3 DNA is TGTGCCAGCAGCCCTGGGGGGGGCTATGGCTACACCTTC. Protein sequence: CASSPGGGYGYTF. This rearrangement joins TRBV7-8 to TRBJ1-2; a possible D gene is TRBD1 (5 bases). Trimming left V 5 bases short and J 4 bases short, with 11 bases between. CDR1 is SGHVS and CDR2 is FQNEAQ in the germline V gene. This CDR3 region has 13 residues.

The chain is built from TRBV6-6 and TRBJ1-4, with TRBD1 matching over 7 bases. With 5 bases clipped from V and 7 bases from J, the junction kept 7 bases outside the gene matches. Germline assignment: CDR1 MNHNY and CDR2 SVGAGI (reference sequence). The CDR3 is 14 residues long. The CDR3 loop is CASSGGGTGEKLFF. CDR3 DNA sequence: TGTGCCAGCAGTGGAGGGGGCACGGGTGAAAAACTGTTTTTT.

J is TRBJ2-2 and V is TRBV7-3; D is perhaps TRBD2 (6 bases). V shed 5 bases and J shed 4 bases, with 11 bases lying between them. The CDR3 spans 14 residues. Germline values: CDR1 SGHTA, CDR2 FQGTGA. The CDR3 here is CASSPGTPTGELFF. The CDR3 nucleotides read TGTGCCAGCAGCCCCGGGACTCCCACCGGGGAGCTGTTTTTT.

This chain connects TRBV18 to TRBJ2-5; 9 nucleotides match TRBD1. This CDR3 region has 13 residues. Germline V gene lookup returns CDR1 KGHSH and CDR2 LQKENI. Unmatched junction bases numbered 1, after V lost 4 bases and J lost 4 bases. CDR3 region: CASSLTGGETQYF. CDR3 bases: TGTGCCAGCTCACTGACAGGGGGAGAGACCCAGTACTTC. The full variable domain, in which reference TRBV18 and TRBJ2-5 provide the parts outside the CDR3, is NAGVMQNPRHLVRRRGQEARLRCSPMKGHSHVYWYRQLPEEGLKFMVYLQKENIIDESGMPKERFSAEFPKEGPSILRIQQVVRGDSAAYFCASSLTGGETQYFGPGTRLLVL.

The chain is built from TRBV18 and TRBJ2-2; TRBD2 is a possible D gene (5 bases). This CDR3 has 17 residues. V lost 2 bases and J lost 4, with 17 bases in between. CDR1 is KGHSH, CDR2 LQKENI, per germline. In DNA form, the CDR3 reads TGTGCCAGCTCACCAAAAATTTCCGGGGATGGCACCGGGGAGCTGTTTTTT. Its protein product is CASSPKISGDGTGELFF.

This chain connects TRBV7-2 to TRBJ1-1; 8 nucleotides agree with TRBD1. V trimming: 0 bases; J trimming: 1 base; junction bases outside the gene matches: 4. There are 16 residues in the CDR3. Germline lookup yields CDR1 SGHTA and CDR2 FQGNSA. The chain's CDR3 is CASSLAAGGANTEAFF. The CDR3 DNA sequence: TGTGCCAGCAGCTTAGCGGCAGGGGGCGCGAACACTGAAGCTTTCTTT.

CDR3 DNA: TGTGCCACCGAACGGGAGAGGAACACTGAAGCTTTCTTT. It translates to CATERERNTEAFF. The J gene is TRBJ1-1, the V gene TRBV15, with D hard to call. Trimming pared 8 bases from V and 1 base from J, leaving 11 bases between. The CDR3 runs 13 residues. The germline CDR1 and CDR2 sequences are LNHNV and YYDKDF (reference sequence).

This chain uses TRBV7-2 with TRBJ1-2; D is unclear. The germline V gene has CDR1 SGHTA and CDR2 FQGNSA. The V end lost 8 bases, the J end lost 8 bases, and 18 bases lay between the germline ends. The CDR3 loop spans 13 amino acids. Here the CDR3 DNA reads TGTGCCAGCGCCTTAACCTTCCCAGGAGGCTACACCTTC. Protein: CASALTFPGGYTF.

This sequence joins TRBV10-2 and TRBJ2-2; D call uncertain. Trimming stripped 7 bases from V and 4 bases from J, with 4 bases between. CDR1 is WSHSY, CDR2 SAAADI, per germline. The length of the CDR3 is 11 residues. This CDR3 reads CASTVTGELFF. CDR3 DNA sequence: TGCGCCAGCACCGTCACCGGGGAGCTGTTTTTT.

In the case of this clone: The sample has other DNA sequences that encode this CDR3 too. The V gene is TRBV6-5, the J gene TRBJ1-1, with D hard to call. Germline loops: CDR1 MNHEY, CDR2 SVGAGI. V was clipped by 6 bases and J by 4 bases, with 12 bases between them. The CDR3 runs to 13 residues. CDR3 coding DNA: TGTGCCAGCAGGGGGAGCCTGGGCACTGAAGCTTTCTTT. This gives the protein CASRGSLGTEAFF.

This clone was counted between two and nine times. The CDR3 DNA reads as TGTGCCAGCAAACCGGCCAGGACAGGAAATTCACCCCTCCACTTT. It translates to CASKPARTGNSPLHF. This chain connects TRBV27 to TRBJ1-6; 7 nucleotides agree with TRBD1. The junction had 10 bases not matched to a gene; V was cut back by 7 bases and J by 7 bases. Germline assignment: CDR1 MNHEY and CDR2 SMNVEV (reference sequence). CDR3 size: 15 residues.

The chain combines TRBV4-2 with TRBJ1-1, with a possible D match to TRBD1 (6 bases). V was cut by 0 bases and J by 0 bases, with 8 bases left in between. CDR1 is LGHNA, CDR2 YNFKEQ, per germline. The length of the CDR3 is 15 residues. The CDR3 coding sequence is TGTGCCAGCAGCCAAGATAGGGGGTTGAACACTGAAGCTTTCTTT. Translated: CASSQDRGLNTEAFF.

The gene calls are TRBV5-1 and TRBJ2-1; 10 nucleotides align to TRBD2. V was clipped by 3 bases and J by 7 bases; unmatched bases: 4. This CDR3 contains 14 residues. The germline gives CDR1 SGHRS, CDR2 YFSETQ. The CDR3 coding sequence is TGCGCCAGCAGCTCCGGGACTAGCGTAAATGAGCAGTTCTTC. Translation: CASSSGTSVNEQFF.

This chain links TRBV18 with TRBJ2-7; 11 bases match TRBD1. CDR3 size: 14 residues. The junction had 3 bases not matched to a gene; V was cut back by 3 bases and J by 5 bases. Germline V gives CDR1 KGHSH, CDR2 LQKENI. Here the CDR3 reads CASSPGQGGNEQYF. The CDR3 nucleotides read TGTGCCAGCTCACCGGGACAGGGGGGCAACGAGCAGTACTTC.

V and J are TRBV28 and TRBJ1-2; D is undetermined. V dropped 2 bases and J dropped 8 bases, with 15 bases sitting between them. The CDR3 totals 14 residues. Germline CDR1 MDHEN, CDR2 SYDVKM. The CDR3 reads CASSLATGICGYTF. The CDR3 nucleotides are TGTGCCAGCAGTTTAGCCACGGGGATCTGCGGCTACACCTTC.

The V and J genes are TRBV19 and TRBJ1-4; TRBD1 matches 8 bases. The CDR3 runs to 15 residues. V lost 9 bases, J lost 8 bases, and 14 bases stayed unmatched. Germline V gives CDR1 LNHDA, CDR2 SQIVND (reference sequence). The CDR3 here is CASGGKGQGREKLFF. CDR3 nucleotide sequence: TGTGCCAGCGGAGGGAAAGGACAGGGTAGGGAAAAACTGTTTTTT. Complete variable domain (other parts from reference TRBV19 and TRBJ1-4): DGGITQSPKYLFRKEGQNVTLSCEQNLNHDAMYWYRQDPGQGLRLIYYSQIVNDFQKGDIAEGYSVSREKKESFPLTVTSAQKNPTAFYLCASGGKGQGREKLFFGSGTQLSVL.

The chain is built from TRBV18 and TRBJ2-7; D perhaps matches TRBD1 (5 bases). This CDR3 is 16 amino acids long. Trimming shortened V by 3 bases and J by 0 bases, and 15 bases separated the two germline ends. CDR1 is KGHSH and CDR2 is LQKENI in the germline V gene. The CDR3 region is CASSPGLQASSYEQYF. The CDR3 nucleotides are TGTGCCAGCTCACCGGGGCTACAGGCGAGCTCCTACGAGCAGTACTTC.

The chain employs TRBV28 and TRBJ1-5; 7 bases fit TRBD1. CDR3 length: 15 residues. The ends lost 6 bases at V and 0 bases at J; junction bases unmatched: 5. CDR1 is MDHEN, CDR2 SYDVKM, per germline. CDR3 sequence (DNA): TGTGCCAGCAGACCGACAGGGTTTAGCAATCAGCCCCAGCATTTT. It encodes CASRPTGFSNQPQHF.

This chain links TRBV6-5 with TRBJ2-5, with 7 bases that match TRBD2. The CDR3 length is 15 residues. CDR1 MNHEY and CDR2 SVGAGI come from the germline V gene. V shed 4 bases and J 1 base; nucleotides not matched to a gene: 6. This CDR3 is CASSSREGLQETQYF. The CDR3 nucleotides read TGTGCCAGCAGTTCCAGGGAGGGTCTCCAAGAGACCCAGTACTTC.

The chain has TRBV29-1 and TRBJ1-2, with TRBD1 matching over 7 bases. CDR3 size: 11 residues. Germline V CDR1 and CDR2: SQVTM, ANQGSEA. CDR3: CSTDRVYGYTF. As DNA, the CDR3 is TGCAGTACCGACAGGGTATATGGCTACACCTTC.

The CDR3 nucleotides are TGTGCCAGCAGGAAGGGGGCAGGCTATGGCTACACCTTC. Its protein product is CASRKGAGYGYTF. The chain employs TRBV6-6 and TRBJ1-2; 7 bases agree with TRBD1. The CDR3 is made up of 13 amino acids. V lost 6 bases and J lost 4; bases outside the gene matches: 5. CDR1 and CDR2 from the germline V gene are MNHNY and SVGAGI (reference sequence).

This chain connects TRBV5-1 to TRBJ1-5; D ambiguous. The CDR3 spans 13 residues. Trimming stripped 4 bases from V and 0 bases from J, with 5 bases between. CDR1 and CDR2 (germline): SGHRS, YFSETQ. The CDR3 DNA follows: TGCGCCAGCAGCCTTTATAGCAATCAGCCCCAGCATTTT. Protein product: CASSLYSNQPQHF.

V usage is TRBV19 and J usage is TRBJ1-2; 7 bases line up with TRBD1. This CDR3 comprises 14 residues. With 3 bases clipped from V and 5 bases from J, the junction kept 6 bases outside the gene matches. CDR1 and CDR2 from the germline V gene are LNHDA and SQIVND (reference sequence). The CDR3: CASSIGQEGYGYTF. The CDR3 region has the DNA TGTGCCAGTAGTATCGGACAGGAGGGATATGGCTACACCTTC. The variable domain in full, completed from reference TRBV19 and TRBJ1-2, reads DGGITQSPKYLFRKEGQNVTLSCEQNLNHDAMYWYRQDPGQGLRLIYYSQIVNDFQKGDIAEGYSVSREKKESFPLTVTSAQKNPTAFYLCASSIGQEGYGYTFGSGTRLTVV.

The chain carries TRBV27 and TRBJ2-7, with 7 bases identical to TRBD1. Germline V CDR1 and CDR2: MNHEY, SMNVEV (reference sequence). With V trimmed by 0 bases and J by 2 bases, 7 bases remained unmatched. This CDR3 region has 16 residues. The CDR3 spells CASSLSTRGLAYEQYF. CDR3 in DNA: TGTGCCAGCAGTTTATCGACCAGGGGGTTAGCCTACGAGCAGTACTTC.

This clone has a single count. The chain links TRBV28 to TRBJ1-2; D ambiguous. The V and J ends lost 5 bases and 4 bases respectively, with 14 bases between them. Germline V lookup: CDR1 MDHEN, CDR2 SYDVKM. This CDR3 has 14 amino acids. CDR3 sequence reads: CASSPSQPSYGYTF. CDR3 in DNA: TGTGCCAGCAGTCCTTCACAACCGTCCTATGGCTACACCTTC.

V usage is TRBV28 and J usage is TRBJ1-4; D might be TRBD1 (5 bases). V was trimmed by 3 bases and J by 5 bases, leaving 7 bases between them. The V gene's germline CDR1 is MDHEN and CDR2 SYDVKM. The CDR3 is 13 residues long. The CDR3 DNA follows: TGTGCCAGCAGTTTCGGGGGGAATGAAAAACTGTTTTTT. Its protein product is CASSFGGNEKLFF.

The CDR3 region is CASSLRDRASEQFF. The CDR3 nucleotides are TGTGCCAGCAGCCTCCGGGACAGGGCAAGTGAGCAGTTCTTC. The chain couples TRBV7-9 to TRBJ2-1, with 9 bases lining up with TRBD1. The CDR3 extends over 14 amino acids. Trimming cost V 5 bases and J 9 bases; bases outside gene matches: 8. Per germline, CDR1 SEHNR and CDR2 FQNEAQ (reference sequence).

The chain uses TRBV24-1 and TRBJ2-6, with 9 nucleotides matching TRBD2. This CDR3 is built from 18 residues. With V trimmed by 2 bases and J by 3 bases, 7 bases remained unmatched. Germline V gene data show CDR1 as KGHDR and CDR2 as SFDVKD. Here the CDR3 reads CATSDSSSGGHGANVLTF. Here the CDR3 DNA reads TGTGCCACCAGTGATTCTTCCAGCGGGGGGCATGGGGCCAACGTCCTGACTTTC.

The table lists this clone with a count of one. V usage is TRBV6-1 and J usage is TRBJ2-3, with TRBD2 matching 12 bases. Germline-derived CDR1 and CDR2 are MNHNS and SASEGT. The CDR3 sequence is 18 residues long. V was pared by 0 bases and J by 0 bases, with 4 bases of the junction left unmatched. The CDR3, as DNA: TGTGCCAGCAGTGAAGCGCGTCTAGCGGGGGGGAGCACAGATACGCAGTATTTT. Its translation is CASSEARLAGGSTDTQYF.

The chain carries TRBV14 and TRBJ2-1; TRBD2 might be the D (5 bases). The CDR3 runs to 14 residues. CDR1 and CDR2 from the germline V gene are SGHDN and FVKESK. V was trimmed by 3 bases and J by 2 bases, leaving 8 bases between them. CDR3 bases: TGTGCCAGCAGCCAGATCGGGACCTACAATGAGCAGTTCTTC. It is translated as CASSQIGTYNEQFF.